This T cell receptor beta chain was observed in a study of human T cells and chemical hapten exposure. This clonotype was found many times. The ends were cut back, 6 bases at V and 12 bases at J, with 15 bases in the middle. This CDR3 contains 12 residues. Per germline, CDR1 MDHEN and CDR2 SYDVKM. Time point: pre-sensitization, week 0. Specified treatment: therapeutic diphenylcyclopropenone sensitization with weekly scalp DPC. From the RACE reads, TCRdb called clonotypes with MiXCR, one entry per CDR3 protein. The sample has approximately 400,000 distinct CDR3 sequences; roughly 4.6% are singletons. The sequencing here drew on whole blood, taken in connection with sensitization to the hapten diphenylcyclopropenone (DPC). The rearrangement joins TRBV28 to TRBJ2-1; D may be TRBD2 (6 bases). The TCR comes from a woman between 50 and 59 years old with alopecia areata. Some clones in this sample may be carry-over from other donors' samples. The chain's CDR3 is CASRSGGEGQFF. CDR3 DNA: TGTGCCAGCAGATCCGGGGGAGAGGGGCAGTTCTTC.